This T cell receptor beta chain was identified during a study of vaccination effects on CD4 cells after COVID-19. Study-level background: As their vaccination, participants received two doses of either BNT162b2 or mRNA-1273. Study-wide findings and caveats: Convalescent patients were few in the study, and early post-infection timepoints were absent.

About this clone itself: Its antigen is as yet unknown.

Sequencing was preceded by expansion of antigen-specific CD4+ T cells with viral peptide pools in the ViraFEST assay. The authors isolated CD4+ T cells after about eleven days of culture. None of the vaccinated had previously contracted SARS-CoV-2, and their nucleocapsid antibodies tested negative. Germline CDR1 is WSHSY and CDR2 is SAAADI. This CDR3 has 14 residues. Trimming removed 6 bases at V and 4 bases at J, with 13 bases between. Method: immunoSEQ multiplex PCR; TCRdb's copy keeps in-frame clones and lacks some. The sample comprises about 70,000 clones, 80% of which are singletons, and more than 9% rests with the top ten.

This receptor was taken from a human donor who received a COVID-19 vaccine. Sequenced material: CD4+ T cells from PBMCs cultured with SARS-CoV-2 spike peptides, taken before COVID-19 vaccination. This chain connects TRBV10-2 to TRBJ1-5, with a tentative D call TRBD1 (5 bases). In DNA, the CDR3 is TGCGCCAGCAGAGAGGGACCGAGTAATCAGCCCCAGCATTTT. Residues: CASREGPSNQPQHF.